Listed below are T cell receptor beta chains from one sample, sequenced in a study of shared clonotypes between healthy human individuals. The protocol was immunoSEQ multiplex PCR, while the TCRdb copy is restricted to in-frame clones and leaves out a portion. The sample lists over 2,000,000 clones; around 93% were seen once. The sequenced sample consisted of naive CD8+ T cells from PBMCs. The receptors stem from a man in his late teens or twenties in good health. Some clones in this sample may be carry-over from other donors' samples. Each CDR3 is given with its conserved first and last residue. D genes are given only for firm matches. Not all rows give a size; the values are once, few, many and, for expanded clones, a class.

D	V	J	size	DNA	CDR3
TRBD2	TRBV4-1	TRBJ2-3	NA	TGCGCCAGCCGGGCTAGCGGGAATGGCGCAGATACGCAGTATTTT	CASRASGNGADTQYF
NA	TRBV7-3	TRBJ2-3	NA	TGTGCCAGCAGCTTAGGTCCCGGACGAGACACAGATACGCAGTATTTT	CASSLGPGRDTDTQYF
TRBD1	TRBV5-1	TRBJ2-3	NA	TGCGCCAGCACCATAACAAGGGACAGGGGCCCTCCAGATACGCAGTATTTT	CASTITRDRGPPDTQYF
NA	TRBV7-2	TRBJ1-2	NA	TGTGCCAGCAGCAGGGAGCAGACAGGCTACTATGGCTACACCTTC	CASSREQTGYYGYTF
NA	TRBV4-1	TRBJ2-2	NA	TGCGCCAGCAGCCAAGTTTCGTGGAACGGGGAGCTGTTTTTT	CASSQVSWNGELFF
NA	TRBV5-1	TRBJ2-1	NA	TGCGCCAGCAGCTTGGGGCTAGCGCGATACAATGAGCAGTTCTTC	CASSLGLARYNEQFF
NA	TRBV11-2	TRBJ2-7	NA	TGTGCCAGCAGCCCACACCTTGGGAGCATTGAGAAAAGGTACGAGCAGTACTTC	CASSPHLGSIEKRYEQYF
NA	TRBV19	TRBJ2-1	NA	TGTGCCAGTAGTTTACACCCCGCAGATGAGCAGTTCTTC	CASSLHPADEQFF
TRBD2	TRBV10-3	TRBJ2-7	NA	TGTGCCATCAGTGGCGGGGTAGCGGGAGGCGCGTACGAGCAGTACTTC	CAISGGVAGGAYEQYF
NA	TRBV28	TRBJ2-7	NA	TGTGCCAGCAGTTCCCCGAACAGGGTACCCTACGAGCAGTACTTC	CASSSPNRVPYEQYF
NA	TRBV18	TRBJ1-5	NA	TGTGCCAGCTCCCCGGGGCGGGGGGCGAGGCAGCCCCAGCATTTT	CASSPGRGARQPQHF
NA	TRBV27	TRBJ2-7	NA	TGTGCCAGCAGTTTAGCGGGAAAGACCTACGAGCAGTACTTC	CASSLAGKTYEQYF
TRBD1	TRBV7-3	TRBJ1-1	NA	TGTGCCAGCAGCTTAGCAGGGGGCAGATTGGGCACTGAAGCTTTCTTT	CASSLAGGRLGTEAFF
NA	TRBV29-1	TRBJ2-4	NA	TGCAGCGTTGATGACCACAACATTCAGTACTTC	CSVDDHNIQYF
TRBD2	TRBV7-2	TRBJ2-1	NA	TGTGCCAGCAGCTTAGTTCCCAAGGGCGGGAGCTTCTTCTTC	CASSLVPKGGSFFF
NA	TRBV28	TRBJ2-7	NA	TGTGCCAGCAGTTTACTCGCGGGAATCCTCGAGCAGTACTTC	CASSLLAGILEQYF
NA	TRBV9	TRBJ1-2	NA	TGTGCCAGCAGCCCGGACCTATATGGCTACACCTTC	CASSPDLYGYTF
TRBD1	TRBV7-9	TRBJ2-7	NA	TGTGCCAGCAGCGTTTACCCCCCAAGGGACAGGAGCTACGAGCAGTACTTC	CASSVYPPRDRSYEQYF
NA	TRBV28	TRBJ2-3	NA	TGTGCCAGCAGCTCTAAGGACTCTATCCGGGATACGCAGTATTTT	CASSSKDSIRDTQYF
NA	TRBV7-2	TRBJ1-1	few	TGTGCCAGCACCAACCTGGGGGCTTTCTTT	CASTNLGAFF
NA	TRBV27	TRBJ2-7	NA	TGTGCCAGCAGTATCCCCGGGCCCTACGGGCCCTACGAGCAGCACTTC	CASSIPGPYGPYEQHF
NA	TRBV5-5	TRBJ2-1	NA	TGTGCCAGCAGCTTTGATAGCTCCTACAATGAGCAGTTCTTC	CASSFDSSYNEQFF
TRBD1	TRBV2	TRBJ2-7	once	TGTGCCAGCAGTGAAATGGGACAGGGGTCCGAGCAGTACTTC	CASSEMGQGSEQYF
NA	TRBV7-9	TRBJ2-7	NA	TGTGCCAGCAGCTTAGACGGGAGTCAGCCAGAGCAGTACTTC	CASSLDGSQPEQYF
TRBD1	TRBV6-5	TRBJ1-1	NA	TGTGCCAGCAGGTTAGGACAGGGTACAGAAGCTTTCTTT	CASRLGQGTEAFF
TRBD2	TRBV7-3	TRBJ2-1	NA	TGTGCCAGCAGCTTATGGGGCGGGAGCATGAGGAATGAGCAGTTCTTC	CASSLWGGSMRNEQFF
NA	TRBV4-1	TRBJ2-7	NA	TGCGCCAGCAGCCAAGCACATCTCTACGAGCAGTACTTC	CASSQAHLYEQYF
NA	TRBV9	TRBJ1-2	NA	TGTGCCAGCAGCGTAGTTGCGGGGTTGGACTATGGCTACACCTTC	CASSVVAGLDYGYTF
NA	TRBV9	TRBJ1-5	NA	TGTGCCAGCAGCGTCGACGGGAGGGGGAATCAGCCCCAGCATTTT	CASSVDGRGNQPQHF
TRBD2	TRBV7-3	TRBJ2-7	NA	TGTGCCAGCAGCTTAGGAGCGGGAGGGTCCGAGCAGTACTTC	CASSLGAGGSEQYF
TRBD1	TRBV27	TRBJ2-7	NA	TGTGCCAGCAGTTACCGGGACAGGGCCACCTACGAGCAGTACTTC	CASSYRDRATYEQYF
NA	TRBV29-1	TRBJ1-1	once	TGCAGCGTTGAAGAAAACAGGGCTGAAGCTTTCTTT	CSVEENRAEAFF
NA	TRBV15	TRBJ1-1	NA	TGTGCCACCAGCCGCCCGGAGGTTGACACTGAAGCTTTCTTT	CATSRPEVDTEAFF
TRBD2	TRBV27	TRBJ2-1	once	TGTGCCAGCAGTTTAGCCCTAGCGGGCTCCTACAATGAGCAGTTCTTC	CASSLALAGSYNEQFF
TRBD1	TRBV4-1	TRBJ1-2	NA	TGCGCCAGCAGCCAAGCGGGACAGGATTATGGCTACACCTTC	CASSQAGQDYGYTF
NA	TRBV19	TRBJ2-1	once	TGTGCCAGTAGTATGATGGGGGAAATTAATGAGCAGTTCTTC	CASSMMGEINEQFF
NA	TRBV7-9	TRBJ2-6	NA	TGTGCCAGCAGCACCTGGGACACGCGATCTGGGGCCAACGTCCTGACTTTC	CASSTWDTRSGANVLTF
NA	TRBV19	TRBJ2-7	NA	TGTGCCAGTAGTCTGGGGCCCGGAACGGGCTACGAGCAGTACTTC	CASSLGPGTGYEQYF
NA	TRBV7-9	TRBJ1-2	NA	TGTGCCAACGGAACTAGACAGTTTAACTATGGCTACACCTTC	CANGTRQFNYGYTF
NA	TRBV27	TRBJ2-7	once	TGTGCCAGCAGTAACCCGGGCTGGTACGAGCAGTACTTC	CASSNPGWYEQYF
NA	TRBV10-3	TRBJ2-7	NA	TGTGCCATCAGTGACGGTAATTACGAGCAGTACTTC	CAISDGNYEQYF
NA	TRBV5-1	TRBJ2-7	NA	TGCGCCAGCAGCTCGGACCCAAGCTACGAGCAGTACTTC	CASSSDPSYEQYF
NA	TRBV6-1	TRBJ2-7	NA	TGTGCCAGCAGTGAAAACGGCTCCTACGAGCAGTACTTC	CASSENGSYEQYF
TRBD2	TRBV7-8	TRBJ2-7	NA	TGTGCCAGCAGCTTAACGGGAGGGCCCGTCTACGAGCAGTACTTC	CASSLTGGPVYEQYF
TRBD1	TRBV13	TRBJ1-2	NA	TGTGCCAGCAGGGGACAGGGCGGCGGCTACACCTTC	CASRGQGGGYTF